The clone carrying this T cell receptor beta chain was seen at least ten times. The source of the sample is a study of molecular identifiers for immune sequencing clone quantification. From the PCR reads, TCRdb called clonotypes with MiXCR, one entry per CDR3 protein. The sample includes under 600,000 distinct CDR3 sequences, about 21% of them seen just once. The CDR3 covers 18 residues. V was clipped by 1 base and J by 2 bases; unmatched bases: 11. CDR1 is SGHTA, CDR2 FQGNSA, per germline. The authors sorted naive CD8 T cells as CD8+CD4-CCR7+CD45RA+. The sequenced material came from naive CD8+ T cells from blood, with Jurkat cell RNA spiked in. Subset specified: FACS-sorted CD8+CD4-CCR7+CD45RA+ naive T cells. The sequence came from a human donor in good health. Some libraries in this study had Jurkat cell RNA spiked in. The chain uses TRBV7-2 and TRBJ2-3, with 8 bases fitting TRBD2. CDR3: CASSLVIGAGGLTDTQYF. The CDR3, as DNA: TGTGCCAGCAGCTTAGTCATTGGGGCGGGAGGTCTCACAGATACGCAGTATTTT.